This T cell receptor (beta chain) was recorded in a study of Ad26.COV2.S vaccination and SARS-CoV-2 variants. Whole-study findings and limits: Breadth of non-spike TCRs did not differ between vaccinees and placebo recipients. Substantial breadth was reported for post-vaccination spike-specific CD8+ and CD4+ T cells. Vaccine recipients had higher spike-specific TCR breadth than placebo recipients.

Method: immunoSEQ multiplex PCR; TCRdb's copy keeps in-frame clones and lacks some. The sample has around 370,000 clones, 90% to 95% seen once. Worth noting for this clone: Its antigen is undetermined.

The sequence came from a human donor who had recovered from COVID-19. The sequencing here drew on peripheral blood, taken after recovery from COVID-19.

The CDR3 nucleotides are TGTGCCAGCAGCCAGGGGGTGGGAAACACTGAAGCTTTCTTT. Encoded protein: CASSQGVGNTEAFF. The V call is TRBV7-3, the J call TRBJ1-1; 7 bases are shared with TRBD1. The trim removed 5 bases at V and 2 bases at J, leaving 5 bases unmatched. The germline CDR1 and CDR2 sequences are SGHTA and FQGTGA. The CDR3 consists of 14 residues.